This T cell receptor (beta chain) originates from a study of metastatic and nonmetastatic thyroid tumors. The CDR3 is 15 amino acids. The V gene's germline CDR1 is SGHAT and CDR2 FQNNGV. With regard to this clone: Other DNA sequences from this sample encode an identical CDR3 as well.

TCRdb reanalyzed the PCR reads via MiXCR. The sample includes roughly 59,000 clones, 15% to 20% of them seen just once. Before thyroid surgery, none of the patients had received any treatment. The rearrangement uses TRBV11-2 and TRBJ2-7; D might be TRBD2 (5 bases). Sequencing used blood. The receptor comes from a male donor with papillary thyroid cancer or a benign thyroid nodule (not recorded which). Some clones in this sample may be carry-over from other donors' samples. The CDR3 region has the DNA TGCGCCAGCAGCTTAGATGCCAGCGGAAGTGAAGAGCAGTACGTC. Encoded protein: CASSLDASGSEEQYV.